The T cell receptor beta chain under discussion was sequenced for a study of OX40 agonist ivuxolimab in advanced cancers. The overall study: At around 81% male, the cohort had a mean age of roughly 60 years, ranging from 23 to 79.

V lost 0 bases and J 4 bases, leaving 13 bases between the germline ends. This CDR3 contains 16 residues. Germline V gene sequence: CDR1 ENHRY, CDR2 SYGVKD. TCRdb's table, derived via immunoSEQ multiplex PCR, lists solely in-frame clones and lacks some. The repertoire holds roughly 120,000 clones, about nine tenths seen once, with 0.65% to 0.9% in the top ten. The input for sequencing was CD4+ or CD8+ T cells sorted from blood, taken in a trial of the OX40 agonist ivuxolimab. The chain employs TRBV10-3 and TRBJ2-4; maybe TRBD2 (5 bases). This receptor was taken from an adult with an advanced solid tumor such as melanoma, head and neck, liver or kidney cancer. The CDR3 spells CAISESNGETKNIQYF. The CDR3 bases are TGTGCCATCAGTGAGTCAAACGGGGAAACAAAAAACATTCAGTACTTC.